Below, 29 T cell receptor beta chains from the same sample are listed, as sequenced in a study of blood T cell repertoires in COVID-19. Measured with immunoSEQ multiplex PCR; TCRdb has only the in-frame clones, and not every one. The data show about 300,000 clones, approximately 90% seen once. The sequenced sample consisted of PBMCs or T cells enriched from blood (not recorded which). These receptors all come from a woman aged 18-29 years who had recovered from COVID-19.

The chain has TRBV5-1 and TRBJ2-1; 11 nucleotides align to TRBD2. V lost 4 bases, J lost 0 bases, and 15 bases stayed unmatched. Germline loops: CDR1 SGHRS, CDR2 YFSETQ. The CDR3 spans 20 residues. The CDR3 coding sequence is TGCGCCAGCAGCCAGCGGTCCCTAGCGGGAGGCGAGAGCTCCTACAATGAGCAGTTCTTC. This translates into CASSQRSLAGGESSYNEQFF.

The rearrangement uses TRBV4-2 and TRBJ2-5; 8 bases agree with TRBD2. Unmatched junction bases numbered 5, after V lost 6 bases and J lost 2 bases. Germline V gene sequence: CDR1 LGHNA, CDR2 YNFKEQ. CDR3 length equals 14 residues. CDR3 residues: CASSPKRGQETQYF. The CDR3 DNA follows: TGTGCCAGCAGTCCAAAGCGGGGGCAAGAGACCCAGTACTTC.

The chain has TRBV3-1 (or the pseudogene TRBV3-2) and TRBJ1-5, with a tentative D call TRBD1 (5 bases). The CDR3 is 21 amino acids. The V gene's germline CDR1 is LGHDT and CDR2 YNNKEL (reference sequence). Trimming stripped 2 bases from V and 0 bases from J, with 26 bases between. The DNA for the CDR3 is TGTGCCAGCAGCCAACCGAACTCGACACAGGAGACCCATTATAGCAATCAGCCCCAGCATTTT. Protein sequence: CASSQPNSTQETHYSNQPQHF.

V is TRBV9 and J is TRBJ1-4; D remains ambiguous. The CDR3 is 11 residues long. Trimming removed 3 bases from V and 6 bases from J, with 3 bases in between. CDR1 SGDLS and CDR2 YYNGEE come from the germline V gene. CDR3 sequence: CASSADEKLFF. The CDR3 DNA reads as TGTGCCAGCAGCGCCGATGAAAAACTGTTTTTT.

A single count supports this clone. The genes are TRBV19 and TRBJ2-5, with 9 bases that match TRBD1. Trimming cost V 3 bases and J 2 bases; bases outside gene matches: 7. CDR3 length equals 16 residues. The V gene's germline CDR1 is LNHDA and CDR2 SQIVND (reference sequence). The CDR3 here is CASSIGGTGHQETQYF. For the CDR3, the DNA is TGTGCCAGTAGTATCGGGGGGACAGGGCATCAAGAGACCCAGTACTTC. Full variable domain (outside the CDR3, taken from reference TRBV19 and TRBJ2-5): DGGITQSPKYLFRKEGQNVTLSCEQNLNHDAMYWYRQDPGQGLRLIYYSQIVNDFQKGDIAEGYSVSREKKESFPLTVTSAQKNPTAFYLCASSIGGTGHQETQYFGPGTRLLVL.

The CDR3 DNA reads TGTGCCAGCAGCCGCGACAGGGTCGAGCAGTACTTC. Protein sequence: CASSRDRVEQYF. The chain recombines TRBV7-6 with TRBJ2-7; 7 bases agree with TRBD1. Per germline, CDR1 SGHVS and CDR2 FNYEAQ. Germline trimming cut 5 bases from V and 6 bases from J; bases unmatched to any gene: 4. The CDR3 runs to 12 residues.

This clone appeared a single time. The V and J genes are TRBV5-6 and TRBJ1-4; no clear D. The germline V gene encodes CDR1 SGHDT and CDR2 YYEEEE. CDR3 length equals 14 residues. The V end lost 2 bases, the J end lost 3 bases, and 8 bases lay between the germline ends. CDR3 sequence reads: CASSFPGANEKLFF. The CDR3 DNA sequence: TGTGCCAGCAGCTTTCCGGGAGCTAATGAAAAACTGTTTTTT.

This chain joins TRBV15 and TRBJ1-1; D gene unclear. The germline V gene has CDR1 LNHNV and CDR2 YYDKDF (reference sequence). Trimming took 0 bases from V and 7 from J, leaving 15 bases between them. This CDR3 comprises 15 residues. The CDR3 DNA sequence: TGTGCCACCAGCAGAGATGTTAAAGCGCAGAGTGAAGCTTTCTTT. It specifies CATSRDVKAQSEAFF. The whole variable domain, remainder taken from reference TRBV15 and TRBJ1-1, is DAMVIQNPRYQVTQFGKPVTLSCSQTLNHNVMYWYQQKSSQAPKLLFHYYDKDFNNEADTPDNFQSRRPNTSFCFLDIRSPGLGDTAMYLCATSRDVKAQSEAFFGQGTRLTVV.

The V call is TRBV29-1, the J call TRBJ1-2; maybe TRBD1 (6 bases). The CDR3 is made up of 12 amino acids. The germline gives CDR1 SQVTM, CDR2 ANQGSEA. Trimming pared 4 bases from V and 4 bases from J, leaving 10 bases between. CDR3 DNA: TGCAGCGTTGTTCAGGGGAGCTATGGCTACACCTTC. This gives the protein CSVVQGSYGYTF.

This chain connects TRBV25-1 to TRBJ2-7; TRBD1 matches at 9 bases. The CDR3 is 15 amino acids. The germline CDR1 and CDR2 sequences are MGHDK and SYGVNS. Losses at the gene ends were 1 base for V and 4 bases for J; bases not matched to a gene: 5. CDR3 loop: CASSESGTGLYEQYF. In DNA, the CDR3 is TGTGCCAGCAGTGAATCGGGGACAGGGTTGTACGAGCAGTACTTC.

This chain uses TRBV30 with TRBJ1-5; D call uncertain. V was cut by 2 bases and J by 7 bases, with 12 bases left in between. Germline CDR1 and CDR2: GTSNPN and SVGIG (reference sequence). This CDR3 is 13 amino acids long. The CDR3 region has the DNA TGTGCCTGGAGTACTTATCGCGCCCAGCCCCAGCATTTT. Its translation is CAWSTYRAQPQHF.

V is TRBV30 and J is TRBJ1-3, with 10 bases aligning to TRBD1. The germline V gene encodes CDR1 GTSNPN and CDR2 SVGIG (reference sequence). CDR3 length: 13 residues. CDR3 sequence (DNA): TGTCTGGGACAGGGGATCTCTGGAAACACCATATATTTT. Amino acids: CLGQGISGNTIYF.

The chain is built from TRBV28 and TRBJ1-1; 7 nucleotides line up with TRBD1. The germline gives CDR1 MDHEN, CDR2 SYDVKM. This CDR3 contains 13 residues. Unmatched junction bases numbered 2, after V lost 4 bases and J lost 3 bases. Here the CDR3 reads CASSYRGYTEAFF. CDR3 DNA sequence: TGTGCCAGCAGTTACAGGGGATACACTGAAGCTTTCTTT.

The V gene is TRBV28, the J gene TRBJ1-1, with D maybe TRBD1 (5 bases). The CDR3 consists of 14 residues. Germline CDR1 is MDHEN and CDR2 is SYDVKM. The ends were cut back, 3 bases at V and 6 bases at J, with 14 bases in the middle. CDR3 sequence: CASSFHQGRSEAFF. CDR3 sequence (DNA): TGTGCCAGCAGTTTTCACCAGGGAAGGTCTGAAGCTTTCTTT.

The chain links TRBV7-9 to TRBJ2-7; TRBD2 matches 7 bases. The CDR3 runs to 18 residues. V lost 4 bases, J lost 3 bases, and 18 bases stayed unmatched. Germline loops: CDR1 SEHNR, CDR2 FQNEAQ (reference sequence). This chain's CDR3 is CASSSPDRASGGLYEQYF. The CDR3 DNA follows: TGTGCCAGCAGCTCGCCAGACCGCGCTTCGGGGGGACTCTACGAGCAGTACTTC.

V usage is TRBV19 and J usage is TRBJ1-5; TRBD1 agrees at 10 bases. Germline values: CDR1 LNHDA, CDR2 SQIVND (reference sequence). Losses at the gene ends were 6 bases for V and 4 bases for J; bases not matched to a gene: 15. The CDR3 runs to 18 residues. The CDR3 DNA follows: TGTGCCAGTAGGACCGGGACAGGGGACGGGTTGTGGAATCAGCCCCAGCATTTT. Translation: CASRTGTGDGLWNQPQHF.

The V and J genes are TRBV5-1 and TRBJ2-1, with TRBD1 identical over 9 bases. This CDR3 is 19 amino acids long. The germline CDR1 and CDR2 sequences are SGHRS and YFSETQ. J gave up 0 bases and V 3 bases, and 13 bases lay outside the gene matches. The CDR3 reads CASSWAGQGGSSSYNEQFF. DNA of the CDR3: TGCGCCAGCAGCTGGGCGGGACAGGGCGGCAGCAGCTCCTACAATGAGCAGTTCTTC.

The chain is built from TRBV10-2 and TRBJ1-6, with a weak D call TRBD1 (6 bases). This CDR3 comprises 14 residues. From germline, CDR1 is WSHSY and CDR2 SAAADI. Trimming pared 2 bases from V and 13 bases from J, leaving 15 bases between. The CDR3 here is CASSERVGRGPLHF. The CDR3, as DNA: TGCGCCAGCAGTGAGCGGGTTGGCAGGGGTCCCCTCCACTTT.

This sequence joins TRBV3-1 (or the pseudogene TRBV3-2) and TRBJ2-1; 9 bases agree with TRBD2. In germline, CDR1 is LGHDT, CDR2 YNNKEL (reference sequence). The CDR3 runs 14 residues. The V and J ends lost 4 bases and 5 bases, in that order; junction bases with no gene match: 3. DNA for the CDR3: TGTGCCAGCAGCCTGCTAGCGGGGAACAATGAGCAGTTCTTC. Translation: CASSLLAGNNEQFF.

The count of this clone is one. J is TRBJ1-1 and V is TRBV6-5; D may be TRBD1 (5 bases). Trimming cost V 0 bases and J 0 bases, with 8 bases left between them. Germline loops: CDR1 MNHEY, CDR2 SVGAGI. The CDR3 spans 15 residues. This chain's CDR3 is CASSYSPGVNTEAFF. CDR3 in DNA: TGTGCCAGCAGTTACTCCCCGGGGGTGAACACTGAAGCTTTCTTT.

This chain connects TRBV7-9 to TRBJ1-2; maybe TRBD1 (6 bases). Trimming left V 1 base short and J 2 bases short, with 11 bases between. CDR3 size: 15 residues. The germline gives CDR1 SEHNR, CDR2 FQNEAQ (reference sequence). CDR3 protein: CASSLGYRANYGYTF. DNA for the CDR3: TGTGCCAGCAGCTTAGGTTACAGGGCGAACTATGGCTACACCTTC.

Concerning this clone: Other DNA sequences in the same sample also yield this CDR3. The chain recombines TRBV12-3 or TRBV12-4 with TRBJ1-2, with D possibly TRBD1 on 6 matching bases. The V gene lost 6 bases and the J gene lost 4 bases, with 12 bases spanning the gap. The CDR3 contains 13 residues. The CDR3 loop is CASSPDSLYGYTF. The CDR3 DNA follows: TGTGCCAGCAGCCCGGACAGCCTCTATGGCTACACCTTC.

The CDR3 reads CASSSEVDQPQHF. For the CDR3, the DNA is TGTGCCAGCAGCTCAGAAGTCGATCAGCCCCAGCATTTT. J is TRBJ1-5 and V is TRBV5-4; D uncertain. CDR3 length equals 13 residues. The V end lost 3 bases, the J end lost 5 bases, and 9 bases lay between the germline ends. Germline-derived CDR1 and CDR2 are SGHNT and YYREEE (reference sequence). The complete variable domain, with remaining parts taken from reference TRBV5-4 and TRBJ1-5, reads ETGVTQSPTHLIKTRGQQVTLRCSSQSGHNTVSWYQQALGQGPQFIFQYYREEENGRGNFPPRFSGLQFPNYSSELNVNALELDDSALYLCASSSEVDQPQHFGDGTRLSIL.

The rearrangement links TRBV10-3 to TRBJ1-5, with TRBD1 as a possible D gene (6 bases). Germline-derived CDR1 and CDR2 are ENHRY and SYGVKD. V was shortened by 5 bases and J by 6 bases, with 11 bases between the two germline ends. The CDR3 is 13 residues long. This CDR3 is CAISTTGTQPQHF. In DNA form, the CDR3 reads TGTGCCATCAGTACTACAGGGACTCAGCCCCAGCATTTT.

This clone was detected only a few times. The chain employs TRBV6-1 and TRBJ1-3; no definite D call. Trimming took 1 base from V and 4 from J, leaving 5 bases between them. CDR3 length: 13 residues. Germline loops: CDR1 MNHNS, CDR2 SASEGT. CDR3 protein: CASSEVRGNTIYF. The CDR3 DNA sequence: TGTGCCAGCAGTGAAGTGCGGGGAAACACCATATATTTT.

The chain combines TRBV3-1 (or the pseudogene TRBV3-2) with TRBJ2-5; 10 nucleotides match TRBD2. Germline V CDR1 and CDR2: LGHDT, YNNKEL (reference sequence). The CDR3 consists of 14 residues. V lost 2 bases to trimming and J lost 5 bases; unmatched junction nucleotides: 2. In DNA form, the CDR3 reads TGTGCCAGCAGCCAACTAGCGGGGGCGGAGACCCAGTACTTC. Translating gives CASSQLAGAETQYF.

The chain recombines TRBV19 with TRBJ1-2; D possibly corresponds to TRBD1 (5 bases). The CDR3 consists of 15 residues. The germline V gene has CDR1 LNHDA and CDR2 SQIVND (reference sequence). V was shortened by 7 bases and J by 5 bases, with 20 bases between the two germline ends. CDR3: CASTMTEAVLYGYTF. The DNA for the CDR3 is TGTGCCAGTACCATGACAGAAGCCGTTCTTTATGGCTACACCTTC.

J is TRBJ1-2 and V is TRBV7-9, with 10 bases that match TRBD1. V lost 4 bases, J lost 4 bases, and 3 bases stayed unmatched. Germline loops: CDR1 SEHNR, CDR2 FQNEAQ (reference sequence). The CDR3 covers 14 residues. CDR3 protein: CASSSDRGLYGYTF. Here the CDR3 DNA reads TGTGCCAGCAGCTCTGACAGGGGGCTCTATGGCTACACCTTC.

The chain couples TRBV9 to TRBJ2-3; 7 bases agree with TRBD1. The CDR3 covers 22 residues. The V and J ends lost 0 bases and 0 bases, in that order; junction bases with no gene match: 22. From germline, CDR1 is SGDLS and CDR2 YYNGEE. CDR3 region: CASSVAGIGDPFRGQSTDTQYF. In nucleotides, the CDR3 is TGTGCCAGCAGCGTAGCGGGTATTGGGGATCCCTTCAGGGGACAGAGCACAGATACGCAGTATTTT.